A selection of T cell receptor beta chains follows, all from one sample in a study of cytomegalovirus exposure and HLA in healthy donors. The repertoire was sequenced with immunoSEQ multiplex PCR; TCRdb's copy has only in-frame clones and lacks some. The sample lists roughly 150,000 clones, 65% to 70% seen once, with more than 9% in the top ten. Sequencing was done on a sample of PBMCs. These receptors were obtained from a young man in good health and CMV-seropositive. The CDR3 runs from the conserved cysteine through the conserved F or W. Each record gives: D gene, V gene, J gene, clone size, CDR3 protein, CDR3 DNA. The D gene is left open where the match is weak. A clone size is listed for some rows: how often the clone was seen (once, few, many), or a class if it is expanded.

>-|TRBV28|TRBJ2-3|-
CASSFGGQTTDTQYF
TGTGCCAGCAGTTTCGGGGGGCAAACCACAGATACGCAGTATTTT
>-|TRBV30|TRBJ1-1|-
CAWILAPSFTEAFF
TGTGCCTGGATTTTGGCACCATCGTTCACTGAAGCTTTCTTT
>TRBD1|TRBV5-1|TRBJ1-4|few
CASSLDRGLEKLFF
TGCGCCAGCAGCTTAGACAGGGGGTTGGAAAAACTGTTTTTT
>-|TRBV2|TRBJ2-2|-
CAILGLGELFF
TGTGCCATATTAGGACTCGGGGAGCTGTTTTTT
>-|TRBV5-6|TRBJ2-7|few
CASSAGLHYEQYF
TGTGCCAGCAGCGCGGGACTCCACTACGAGCAGTACTTC
>-|TRBV19|TRBJ1-2|-
CASNKLGTYGYTF
TGTGCCAGCAATAAACTGGGCACCTATGGCTACACCTTC
>-|TRBV15|TRBJ1-5|-
CATSRDFSQPQHF
TGTGCCACCAGCAGAGATTTTAGTCAGCCCCAGCATTTT
>-|TRBV14|TRBJ1-1|-
CASSQAPGITEAFF
TGTGCCAGCAGCCAAGCGCCAGGGATCACTGAAGCTTTCTTT
>-|TRBV9|TRBJ2-2|-
CASSLVTGELFF
TGTGCCAGCAGCTTAGTAACCGGGGAGCTGTTTTTT
>-|TRBV6-5|TRBJ1-1|few
CASSPGQEAFF
TGTGCCAGCAGCCCCGGACAAGAAGCTTTCTTT
>-|TRBV5-1|TRBJ1-3|-
CASSLAEESGNTIYF
TGCGCCAGCAGCTTGGCCGAGGAATCTGGAAACACCATATATTTT
>-|TRBV30|TRBJ2-5|-
CAWSVLTSTGTQYF
TGTGCCTGGAGTGTACTCACCTCCACGGGGACCCAGTACTTC
>-|TRBV5-6|TRBJ1-1|few
CASSVTAGPAFF
TGTGCCAGCAGCGTTACGGCAGGGCCGGCTTTCTTT
>-|TRBV9|TRBJ2-5|-
CASSVDLSPPPQQYF
TGTGCCAGCAGCGTAGATCTGTCTCCCCCGCCTCAGCAGTACTTC
>-|TRBV9|TRBJ2-1|-
CASSVGPNYSYNEQFF
TGTGCCAGCAGCGTAGGGCCAAATTACTCCTACAATGAGCAGTTCTTC
>-|TRBV11-2|TRBJ1-1|few
CASSFRRGTSTEAFF
TGTGCCAGCAGCTTTCGAAGAGGGACATCCACTGAAGCTTTCTTT
>TRBD1|TRBV5-4|TRBJ2-7|-
CASSLGNRGYEQYF
TGTGCCAGCAGCTTAGGGAACAGGGGCTACGAGCAGTACTTC
>TRBD2|TRBV11-3|TRBJ2-3|-
CASSLEIRLAGEGTQYF
TGTGCCAGCAGCTTAGAGATTCGGCTAGCGGGAGAGGGTACGCAGTATTTT
>TRBD2|TRBV9|TRBJ2-1|-
CASSVATERESWNEQFF
TGTGCCAGCAGCGTAGCTACGGAGCGGGAGTCTTGGAATGAGCAGTTCTTC
>-|TRBV11-3|TRBJ2-7|-
CASSVGQPRSYEQYF
TGTGCCAGCAGCGTAGGACAGCCTAGGTCCTACGAGCAGTACTTC
>-|TRBV4-1|TRBJ2-3|-
CASSRDRPGDTQYF
TGCGCCAGCAGCCGAGACCGACCGGGGGATACGCAGTATTTT
>TRBD2|TRBV4-1|TRBJ2-3|-
CASSQHTSGRLADTQYF
TGCGCCAGCAGCCAACATACTAGCGGGAGGCTCGCAGATACGCAGTATTTT
>-|TRBV28|TRBJ2-1|-
CASGPRDIYNEQFF
TGTGCCAGCGGCCCCCGGGACATTTACAATGAGCAGTTCTTC
>TRBD1|TRBV6-1|TRBJ2-7|-
CASRSGTGTYEQYF
TGTGCCAGCAGATCCGGGACAGGGACCTACGAGCAGTACTTC
>-|TRBV18|TRBJ2-3|-
CASSPPVAGPSTDTQYF
TGTGCCAGCTCACCACCTGTGGCGGGACCTAGCACAGATACGCAGTATTTT
>-|TRBV30|TRBJ2-5|few
CAWNLGAIQETQYF
TGTGCCTGGAATCTGGGGGCGATTCAAGAGACCCAGTACTTC
>TRBD1|TRBV11-2|TRBJ2-5|few
CASSFTGGMGETQYF
TGTGCCAGCAGCTTTACAGGGGGTATGGGAGAGACCCAGTACTTC